A single sample gave rise to the 6 T cell receptor beta chains below, sequenced in a study of T-cell memory formation after mild COVID-19. TCRdb independently ran MiXCR on the 5' RACE reads; one entry per CDR3 protein. The sample comprises around 90,000 distinct CDR3 sequences, more than 12% of which are singletons, and roughly two fifths rests with the top ten. Sequenced material: PBMCs or a T cell subset sorted from them (not recorded which). The receptors come from a man between 18 and 35 years old who had mild COVID-19 (a few samples of this study predate the infection). Cell type and time point are not known.

This rearrangement joins TRBV7-2 to TRBJ2-7, with unresolved D. This CDR3 region has 13 residues. The V end lost 0 bases, the J end lost 2 bases, and 5 bases lay between the germline ends. CDR1 is SGHTA and CDR2 is FQGNSA in the germline V gene. CDR3 sequence (DNA): TGTGCCAGCAGCTTAGCGCCGACCTACGAGCAGTACTTC. Translated: CASSLAPTYEQYF.

The rearrangement links TRBV7-6 to TRBJ2-2; 9 bases are a match to TRBD1. Looked up from germline, CDR1 is SGHVS and CDR2 is FNYEAQ. V was clipped by 3 bases and J by 6 bases; unmatched bases: 5. The CDR3 extends over 15 amino acids. The CDR3 region is CASSLTGGTAGELFF. CDR3 nucleotides: TGTGCCAGCAGCTTGACAGGGGGTACGGCCGGGGAGCTGTTTTTT.

The chain recombines TRBV12-3 or TRBV12-4 with TRBJ2-5; weak D call: TRBD1 (5 bases). V lost 7 bases, J lost 2 bases, and 14 bases lay in between. The CDR3 consists of 14 residues. The CDR3 DNA reads TGTGCCAGCAAACTGTTAGGGGTGCAAGAGACCCAGTACTTC. Protein sequence: CASKLLGVQETQYF.

The gene calls are TRBV6-5 and TRBJ2-5; 9 bases are a match to TRBD2. The J segment lost 2 bases and the V segment lost 2 bases, leaving 3 bases of the junction unmatched. The CDR3 has 15 residues. The germline gives CDR1 MNHEY, CDR2 SVGAGI. The CDR3 coding sequence is TGTGCCAGCAGTTACAGCGGGGGGCAGCAAGAGACCCAGTACTTC. This sequence encodes CASSYSGGQQETQYF.

This clonotype was observed at least ten times. This rearrangement joins TRBV6-4 to TRBJ2-3; the D gene is possibly TRBD2 (7 bases). CDR1 and CDR2 from the germline V gene are MRHNA and SNTAGT. The CDR3 is made up of 14 amino acids. V gave up 3 bases and J gave up 4 bases, with 11 bases separating them. As DNA, the CDR3 is TGTGCCAGCAGTGAAGGAGGGGGGGCAGATACGCAGTATTTT. It yields the protein CASSEGGGADTQYF.

This clonotype was counted a few times. The V and J genes are TRBV7-8 and TRBJ2-2; D not resolved. V shed 10 bases and J shed 2 bases, with 11 bases lying between them. CDR3 size: 13 residues. Germline assignment: CDR1 SGHVS and CDR2 FQNEAQ. The CDR3 DNA is TGTGCCACCGTGGCCGAAAACACCGGGGAGCTGTTTTTT. It specifies CATVAENTGELFF.